This TCR beta chain was observed in a study of T cell repertoires in cytomegalovirus infection. This clonotype came up a few times. What it binds is unknown. MiXCR, run by TCRdb on the reads, gives a single entry per CDR3 protein. The profile shows about 890,000 distinct CDR3 sequences, around 32% of them singletons. Trimming took 6 bases from V and 6 from J; bases not matched to a gene: 3. Germline assignment: CDR1 MNHNY and CDR2 SVGAGI (reference sequence). CDR3 size: 12 residues. This receptor was identified in a human donor in good health (CMV status not recorded). Some clones in this sample may be carry-over from other donors' samples. The V and J genes are TRBV6-6 and TRBJ2-7; 9 nucleotides align to TRBD1. Material: cultured CD8+ T cells from PBMCs, obtained from culture after CMV antigen stimulation. The CDR3, as DNA: TGTGCCAGCAGCACGGGACAGGGCGAGCAGTACTTC. Translated: CASSTGQGEQYF.